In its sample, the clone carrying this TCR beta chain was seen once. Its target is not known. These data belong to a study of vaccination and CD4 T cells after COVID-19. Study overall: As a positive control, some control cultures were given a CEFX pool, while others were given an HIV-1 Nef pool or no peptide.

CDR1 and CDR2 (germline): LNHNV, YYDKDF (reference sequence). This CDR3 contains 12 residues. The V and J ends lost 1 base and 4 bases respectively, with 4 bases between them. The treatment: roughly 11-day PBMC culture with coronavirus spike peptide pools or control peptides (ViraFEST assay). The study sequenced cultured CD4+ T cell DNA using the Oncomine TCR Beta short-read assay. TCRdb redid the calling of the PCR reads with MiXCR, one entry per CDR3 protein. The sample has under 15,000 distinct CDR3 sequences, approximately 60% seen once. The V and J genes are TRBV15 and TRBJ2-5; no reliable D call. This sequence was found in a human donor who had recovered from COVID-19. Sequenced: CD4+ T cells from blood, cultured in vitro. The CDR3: CATSRGRETQYF. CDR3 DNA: TGTGCCACCAGCAGAGGTAGAGAGACCCAGTACTTC.